Listed here are 26 T cell receptor beta chains from one sample, sequenced in a study of early T cells in non-severe SARS-CoV-2 infection. TCRdb re-called the 5' RACE reads with MiXCR, one entry per CDR3 protein. The sample includes some 91,000 distinct CDR3 sequences, 9.5% to 11% of them seen just once. The sample consisted of whole blood, taken at baseline. Receptors originate from an adult who was a healthcare worker with PCR-confirmed SARS-CoV-2 infection or an uninfected control (not recorded which).

This clonotype was counted many times. The chain carries TRBV10-3 and TRBJ2-3, with unresolved D. The germline CDR1 and CDR2 sequences are ENHRY and SYGVKD. Trimming took 11 bases from V and 4 from J, leaving 19 bases between them. This CDR3 comprises 14 residues. The CDR3 nucleotides read TGTGCCGCCTGCGATGGAGCTGTTGCAGATACGCAGTATTTT. Protein: CAACDGAVADTQYF.

This clonotype was observed at least ten times. The CDR3 protein is CSVETYNEQFF. The CDR3 DNA sequence: TGCAGCGTTGAAACATACAATGAGCAGTTCTTC. The chain recombines TRBV29-1 with TRBJ2-1; no definite D call. V was pared by 2 bases and J by 4 bases, with 3 bases between. Per the germline V gene, CDR1 is SQVTM and CDR2 is ANQGSEA. CDR3 length: 11 amino acids.

This clonotype has a count of ten or more. V is TRBV6-6 and J is TRBJ1-1; the match to TRBD1 covers 7 bases. J gave up 0 bases and V 5 bases, and 6 bases lay outside the gene matches. CDR1 MNHNY and CDR2 SVGAGI come from the germline V gene (reference sequence). The CDR3 runs to 15 residues. The CDR3 coding sequence is TGTGCCAGCAGTACCTGGGACAGTTTGAACACTGAAGCTTTCTTT. The encoded protein is CASSTWDSLNTEAFF.

This sequence joins TRBV21-1 and TRBJ1-1; the table's D call TRBD1 went unverified against the DNA. TRBV21-1 corresponds to a pseudogene. This CDR3 comprises 15 residues. CDR3 amino acids: CASSRRTGTNTEAFF. CDR3 nucleotide sequence: TGTGCCAGCAGCAGACGGACAGGGACGAACACTGAAGCTTTCTTT.

The table lists this clonotype with many counts. The gene calls are TRBV20-1 and TRBJ2-2; D tentatively reads TRBD1 or TRBD2 (6 bases each). CDR1 is DFQATT and CDR2 is SNEGSKA in the germline V gene (reference sequence). Trimming shortened V by 0 bases and J by 7 bases, and 18 bases separated the two germline ends. The CDR3 extends over 16 amino acids. CDR3 region: CSARDSAGGESGELFF. The CDR3 DNA sequence: TGCAGTGCTAGAGATTCCGCCGGGGGCGAGAGCGGGGAGCTGTTTTTT.

A few counts support this clonotype. The CDR3 loop is CASSARQNTGELFF. CDR3 nucleotide sequence: TGCGCCAGCAGCGCCCGACAGAACACCGGGGAGCTGTTTTTT. The V call is TRBV5-1, the J call TRBJ2-2; D unresolved. The CDR3 length is 14 residues. V was pared by 4 bases and J by 1 base, with 8 bases between. Germline CDR1 is SGHRS and CDR2 is YFSETQ.

This clonotype has just a few counts. The genes are TRBV4-3 and TRBJ1-1; possible D gene TRBD1, 6 bases. Germline V gene sequence: CDR1 LGHNA, CDR2 YSLEER. With 0 bases removed from V and 4 bases from J, the gap between germline ends came to 9 bases. The CDR3 has 14 residues. The CDR3 nucleotides read TGCGCCAGCAGCCAAGATAGGGGGAGCACTGAAGCTTTCTTT. Its translation is CASSQDRGSTEAFF.

This clonotype was seen more than once but under ten times. The CDR3 sequence is CASSRQGGAYEQYF. The CDR3 DNA sequence: TGTGCCAGCAGTCGACAGGGGGGAGCCTACGAGCAGTACTTC. The chain combines TRBV12-3 or TRBV12-4 with TRBJ2-7; 9 positions agree with TRBD1. This CDR3 has 14 amino acids. V was clipped by 5 bases and J by 2 bases; unmatched bases: 4.

This clonotype is medium-sized within its sample. The rearrangement links TRBV4-2 to TRBJ2-7, with D possibly matching TRBD1 (5 bases). The length of the CDR3 is 13 residues. The V and J ends lost 4 bases and 4 bases respectively, with 11 bases between them. Germline V CDR1 and CDR2: LGHNA, YNFKEQ. The CDR3 region has the DNA TGTGCCAGCAGCCGAGGACACTTTTACGAGCAGTACTTC. As protein: CASSRGHFYEQYF.

This clonotype was seen a few times. The genes are TRBV7-9 and TRBJ1-2; weak D call: TRBD1 (5 bases). The germline gives CDR1 SEHNR, CDR2 FQNEAQ (reference sequence). This CDR3 contains 14 residues. The germline V and J ends were trimmed by 5 bases and 8 bases, with 18 bases remaining between them. DNA of the CDR3: TGTGCCAGCAGCGCAGGGACTTCTGAGGGCGGCTACACCTTC. Translating gives CASSAGTSEGGYTF. The complete variable domain, with remaining parts taken from reference TRBV7-9 and TRBJ1-2, reads DTGVSQNPRHKITKRGQNVTFRCDPISEHNRLYWYRQTLGQGPEFLTYFQNEAQLEKSRLLSDRFSAERPKGSFSTLEIQRTEQGDSAMYLCASSAGTSEGGYTFGSGTRLTVV.

The chain is built from TRBV7-2 and TRBJ2-5, with 11 positions matching TRBD1. The CDR3 contains 17 residues. V lost 0 bases and J lost 5; bases outside the gene matches: 8. The V gene's germline CDR1 is SGHTA and CDR2 FQGNSA. The CDR3 region has the DNA TGTGCCAGCAGCTTAGCAGGGGCAGGACAGGGGGCGGAGACCCAGTACTTC. This translates into CASSLAGAGQGAETQYF.

The chain is built from TRBV3-1 and TRBJ1-5, with D hard to call. Germline values: CDR1 LGHDT, CDR2 YNNKEL (reference sequence). Deletions cut 1 base from V and 3 bases from J, with 10 bases between. CDR3 length: 15 amino acids. CDR3: CASSQGTTANQPQHF. The CDR3 DNA is TGTGCCAGCAGCCAAGGGACCACCGCCAATCAGCCCCAGCATTTT.

The V gene is TRBV10-2, the J gene TRBJ2-3; D is unresolved. The length of the CDR3 is 15 residues. V lost 4 bases, J lost 0 bases, and 11 bases lay in between. CDR1 WSHSY and CDR2 SAAADI come from the germline V gene. The CDR3 DNA is TGCGCCAGCAGTGTCAACAGAGCTAGCACAGATACGCAGTATTTT. Amino acids: CASSVNRASTDTQYF.

This clonotype was counted between two and nine times. J is TRBJ2-3 and V is TRBV7-2; TRBD1 might be the D (6 bases). This CDR3 region has 15 residues. Trimming removed 4 bases from V and 0 bases from J, with 11 bases in between. CDR1 and CDR2 (germline): SGHTA, FQGNSA. The CDR3 coding sequence is TGTGCCAGCAGCTCGGGGACAATTAGCACAGATACGCAGTATTTT. Amino acids: CASSSGTISTDTQYF. The full variable domain, its missing parts supplied by reference TRBV7-2 and TRBJ2-3, is GAGVSQSPSNKVTEKGKDVELRCDPISGHTALYWYRQSLGQGLEFLIYFQGNSAPDKSGLPSDRFSAERTGGSVSTLTIQRTQQEDSAVYLCASSSGTISTDTQYFGPGTRLTVL.

In its sample, this clonotype was seen a few times. The chain combines TRBV6-1 with TRBJ2-3; TRBD2 aligns across 15 bases. V lost 0 bases, J lost 0 bases, and 4 bases stayed unmatched. The germline gives CDR1 MNHNS, CDR2 SASEGT. The CDR3 runs to 19 residues. In nucleotides, the CDR3 is TGTGCCAGCAGTGAAGCGGGACTAGCGGGGGGCACTAGCACAGATACGCAGTATTTT. Translating it yields CASSEAGLAGGTSTDTQYF.

In its sample, this clonotype was seen many times. The chain couples TRBV7-9 to TRBJ2-7; D is unclear. Germline V gene sequence: CDR1 SEHNR, CDR2 FQNEAQ (reference sequence). This CDR3 is 15 amino acids long. V was clipped by 8 bases and J by 0 bases, with 17 bases between them. The chain's CDR3 is CASSPDGPSSYEQYF. CDR3 nucleotides: TGTGCCAGCTCCCCAGACGGGCCGAGCTCCTACGAGCAGTACTTC.

The chain employs TRBV9 and TRBJ2-1, with 7 bases matching TRBD2. The junction had 11 bases not matched to a gene; V was cut back by 0 bases and J by 8 bases. Germline V gene data show CDR1 as SGDLS and CDR2 as YYNGEE. The CDR3 is made up of 16 amino acids. The CDR3 spells CASSVGWASGLDEQFF. CDR3 sequence (DNA): TGTGCCAGCAGCGTAGGCTGGGCTAGCGGTTTGGATGAGCAGTTCTTC.

This rearrangement joins TRBV7-9 to TRBJ1-6, with D hard to call. The germline V and J ends were trimmed by 5 bases and 9 bases, with 8 bases remaining between them. CDR1 is SEHNR and CDR2 is FQNEAQ in the germline V gene (reference sequence). This CDR3 region has 12 residues. The CDR3 here is CASSQEVSPLHF. Here the CDR3 DNA reads TGTGCCAGCAGCCAAGAGGTTTCACCCCTCCACTTT.

V usage is TRBV24-1 and J usage is TRBJ2-1; TRBD2 matches at 13 bases. CDR1 is KGHDR and CDR2 is SFDVKD in the germline V gene. The CDR3 length is 20 residues. V lost 3 bases, J lost 2 bases, and 12 bases stayed unmatched. The CDR3 coding sequence is TGTGCCACCAGTGATGCCCGACAGGCAACTAGCGGGGGGGCCTACAATGAGCAGTTCTTC. It yields the protein CATSDARQATSGGAYNEQFF.

This sequence joins TRBV2 and TRBJ2-3, with 10 bases lining up with TRBD2. CDR3 length equals 15 residues. The J segment lost 5 bases and the V segment lost 6 bases, leaving 8 bases of the junction unmatched. CDR1 is SNHLY and CDR2 is FYNNEI in the germline V gene. The CDR3 loop is CASRTGLALGDTQYF. CDR3 sequence (DNA): TGTGCCAGCAGGACGGGACTAGCGTTAGGAGATACGCAGTATTTT.

The rearrangement uses TRBV29-1 and TRBJ2-1, with 9 bases aligning to TRBD2. The V gene end was trimmed by 4 bases and the J gene end by 10 bases; junction bases not matched to a gene: 11. Germline CDR1 and CDR2: SQVTM and ANQGSEA. CDR3 length: 14 residues. The CDR3 is CSVAKAGGPEEQFF. In nucleotides, the CDR3 is TGCAGCGTTGCTAAGGCGGGAGGGCCAGAGGAGCAGTTCTTC.

The chain combines TRBV18 with TRBJ2-7; the D call may be TRBD1 or TRBD2 (6 bases each). Deletions cut 3 bases from V and 5 bases from J, with 17 bases between. Germline V CDR1 and CDR2: KGHSH, LQKENI. CDR3 length: 15 amino acids. Written as DNA, the CDR3 is TGTGCCAGCTCACCGCCCACGGGGGCGCCTAACGAGCAGTACTTC. Encoded protein: CASSPPTGAPNEQYF.

This clonotype appeared many times. The gene calls are TRBV14 and TRBJ1-4; 7 nucleotides agree with TRBD1. V shed 4 bases and J 6 bases; nucleotides not matched to a gene: 8. CDR3 length equals 15 residues. Germline V gene lookup returns CDR1 SGHDN and CDR2 FVKESK. CDR3 sequence (DNA): TGTGCCAGCAGCCCGTGGAGGGGGCAGTATGAAAAACTGTTTTTT. Translated, it gives CASSPWRGQYEKLFF. Together with reference TRBV14 and TRBJ1-4, the CDR3 gives the full variable domain: EAGVTQFPSHSVIEKGQTVTLRCDPISGHDNLYWYRRVMGKEIKFLLHFVKESKQDESGMPNNRFLAERTGGTYSTLKVQPAELEDSGVYFCASSPWRGQYEKLFFGSGTQLSVL.

This chain uses TRBV19 with TRBJ2-3; 12 positions match TRBD2. CDR1 LNHDA and CDR2 SQIVND come from the germline V gene (reference sequence). The V and J ends lost 9 bases and 0 bases, in that order; junction bases with no gene match: 10. The CDR3 consists of 17 residues. Written as DNA, the CDR3 is TGTGCCAGCAAAAAACTAGCGGGAGGACTCAGCACAGATACGCAGTATTTT. It is translated as CASKKLAGGLSTDTQYF.

This clonotype was seen ten or more times. The CDR3 DNA reads TGTGCCAGCAGCTCGTCCGGGACAGGGTTAGGGTGGCAGTACTTC. Translated: CASSSSGTGLGWQYF. This sequence joins TRBV7-2 and TRBJ2-7; 9 positions match TRBD1. This CDR3 comprises 15 residues. Germline V lookup: CDR1 SGHTA, CDR2 FQGNSA. V shed 4 bases, J shed 9 bases, and the junction held 13 bases outside the gene matches.

This rearrangement joins TRBV6-1 to TRBJ1-2, with a weak D call TRBD1 (6 bases). The CDR3 length is 13 residues. Germline lookup yields CDR1 MNHNS and CDR2 SASEGT. Trimming removed 7 bases at V and 5 bases at J, with 14 bases between. The CDR3 DNA follows: TGTGCCAGCATGACGACAGGACTTTATGGCTACACCTTC. Its translation is CASMTTGLYGYTF.